This paragraph reports one T cell receptor beta chain. No cognate antigen has been identified for it. No quality values exist for individual bases; no much larger clone is one base distant. The protocol used for the library was the immunoSEQ multiplex PCR assay. Genomic DNA was extracted from sorted cells, and the TCR beta V, D and J regions were sequenced by Adaptive Biotechnologies' automated high-throughput method. A two-step, bias-controlled multiplex PCR was used to amplify CDR3 regions. An Illumina instrument was used to sequence the amplified TCR beta libraries. Regarding the original processing steps: Demultiplexed reads were processed to reduce amplification and sequencing bias, and the IMGT database was used to assign CDR3 sequences to gene families. Repertoire data were analyzed with ImmunoSEQ software version 2.0. Clonotype lists were filtered to remove out-of-frame sequences as well as sequences containing stop codons in the CDR3. Clonotypes with a frequency below 0.01% were excluded because such low-frequency clonotypes corresponded to less than one cell. Richness was computed as observed richness divided by input cell number, and evenness as Shannon entropy divided by log observed richness. Repertoire diversity and the similarity between time points were measured using Simpson diversity and Morisita-Horn overlap indices. Clonotypes were categorized as dominant (>1%), sub-dominant (0.5-0.99%), low abundance (0.1-0.49%) or lowest abundance (<0.1%). A germline index was derived by subtracting total nucleotide additions from total CDR3 length and dividing the result by total CDR3 length. The immuneACCESS repertoire file appears here via TCRdb, limited to in-frame rearrangements. These files lack a portion of the clones; in checked studies, under half of the deficit traces to unresolved V genes, and the cause of the others is not known. The DNA gave D and trimming, while V, J and clone size come from that table. For this sample the table gives over 45,000 clones, of which roughly nine tenths were detected only once. The top ten hold 0.95% to 1.1% of the sample.

In light of the paper, this sample's time point label describes: pre-reinfection, 55 to 20 weeks before reinfection detection. Sorted cells were sequenced directly ex vivo, with no in vitro expansion before TCR sequencing. Donors were people who inject drugs enrolled in the Montreal Acute Hepatitis C Cohort Study (HEPCO) in Canada. As controls, total naive CD8 T cells were sorted as viable CD3+ CD8+ CD45RO- cells from a couple of donors at all three reinfection time points. Before sorting, cryopreserved peripheral blood mononuclear cells were thawed and used as the source for purifying CD8 T cells. The MACS CD8+ T cell Isolation Kit was used to enrich CD8 T cells by negative selection. Cells were sorted on a BD FACSAria II sorter running FACSDiva software, and FlowJo was used to analyze the data. The source of the sample is a study of memory CD8 T cells in hepatitis C reinfection (TCRdb year 2017). With regard to the full study: Two consecutive HCV infections were spontaneously resolved by three donors, whereas a primary infection was cleared by two donors who then became chronically infected after reinfection. An HCV reinfection was defined as a positive HCV RNA test that came after two negative tests taken at least 60 days apart. Samples from before reinfection were taken anywhere from 55 to 20 weeks prior to reinfection being detected. Across an HCV reinfection episode in 4 to 6 donors, the study followed the TCR beta repertoire of virus-specific CD8 T cells over time. About five reinfection cases with stored pre-reinfection samples were identified between the late 2000s and the early 2010s. In the reinfection study, participants with a resolved prior HCV infection were followed up every 3 months.

Results the study describes overall, beyond this receptor: With only four or five donors, the study could not reach definitive conclusions about public clonotypes linked to secondary clearance.

The CDR3 spans 14 residues, from the cysteine through the phenylalanine. The read is trimmed to its CDR3 DNA, 42 bases read in frame from base 1. At the junction V is shortened by 2 bases and J by 1 base, with 6 bases in between. From a lookup of the germline V gene (reference sequence), CDR1 and CDR2 are SGHNT and YYREEE. Sequenced material: naive CD8+ T cells sorted from blood. The sample's cell subset or site label, in plain terms: total naive CD8+CD45RO- T cells. The chain is made from TRBV5-4 and TRBJ2-2; the D gene remains uncertain. The sequence was obtained from a man between 18 and 29 years old with hepatitis C virus infection. The DNA sequence is given as TGTGCCAGCAGCTTTCCAGAGAACACCGGGGAGCTGTTTTTT. Translation gives CASSFPENTGELFF.